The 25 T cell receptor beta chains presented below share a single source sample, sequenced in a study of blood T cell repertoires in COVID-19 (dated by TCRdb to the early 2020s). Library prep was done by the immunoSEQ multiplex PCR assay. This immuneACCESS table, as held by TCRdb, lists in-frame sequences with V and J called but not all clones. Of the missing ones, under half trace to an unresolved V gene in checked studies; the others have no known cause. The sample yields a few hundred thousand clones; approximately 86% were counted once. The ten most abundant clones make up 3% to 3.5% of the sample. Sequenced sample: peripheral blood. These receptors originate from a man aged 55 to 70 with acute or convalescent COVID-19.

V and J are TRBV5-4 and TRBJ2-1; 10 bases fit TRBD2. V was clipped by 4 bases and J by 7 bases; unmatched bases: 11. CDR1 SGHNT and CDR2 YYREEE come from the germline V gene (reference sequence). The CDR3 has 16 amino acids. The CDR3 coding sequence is TGTGCCAGCAGCCCGCTAGGAGCGGGGGGGCGAAATGAGCAGTTCTTC. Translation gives CASSPLGAGGRNEQFF.

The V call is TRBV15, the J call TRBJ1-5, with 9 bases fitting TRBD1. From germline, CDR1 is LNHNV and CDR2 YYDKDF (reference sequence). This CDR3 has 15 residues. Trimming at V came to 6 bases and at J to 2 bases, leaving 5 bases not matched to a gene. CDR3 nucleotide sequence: TGTGCCACCAGGACCGACAGGGGGGGCAATCAGCCCCAGCATTTT. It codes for CATRTDRGGNQPQHF.

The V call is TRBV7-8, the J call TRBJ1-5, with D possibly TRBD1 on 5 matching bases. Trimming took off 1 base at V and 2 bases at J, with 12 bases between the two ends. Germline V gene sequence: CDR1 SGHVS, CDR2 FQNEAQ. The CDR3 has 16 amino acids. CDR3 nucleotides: TGTGCCAGCAGCTTAGAACGGGGGGTGGGCAATCAGCCCCAGCATTTT. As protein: CASSLERGVGNQPQHF.

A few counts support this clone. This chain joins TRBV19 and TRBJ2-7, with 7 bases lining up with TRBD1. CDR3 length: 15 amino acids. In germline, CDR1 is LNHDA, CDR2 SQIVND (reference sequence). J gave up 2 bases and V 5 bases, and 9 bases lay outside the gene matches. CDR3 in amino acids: CASSRDSYVTYEQYF. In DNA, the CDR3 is TGTGCCAGTAGTCGGGACAGCTACGTTACCTACGAGCAGTACTTC.

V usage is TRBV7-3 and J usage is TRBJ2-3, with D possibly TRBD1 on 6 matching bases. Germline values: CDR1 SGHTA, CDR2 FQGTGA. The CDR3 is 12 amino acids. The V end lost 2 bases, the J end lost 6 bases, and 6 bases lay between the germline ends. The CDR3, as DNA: TGTGCCAGCAGCTTACAGGGGGATACGCAGTATTTT. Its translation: CASSLQGDTQYF.

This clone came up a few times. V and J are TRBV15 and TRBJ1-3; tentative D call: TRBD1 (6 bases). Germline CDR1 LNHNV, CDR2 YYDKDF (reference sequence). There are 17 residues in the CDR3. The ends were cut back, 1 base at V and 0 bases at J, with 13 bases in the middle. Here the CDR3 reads CATSRVRGGNSGNTIYF. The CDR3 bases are TGTGCCACCAGCAGAGTCCGTGGGGGCAACTCTGGAAACACCATATATTTT.

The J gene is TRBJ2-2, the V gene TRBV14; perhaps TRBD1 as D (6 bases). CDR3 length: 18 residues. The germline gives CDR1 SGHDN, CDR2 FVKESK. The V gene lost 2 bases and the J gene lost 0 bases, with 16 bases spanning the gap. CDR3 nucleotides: TGTGCCAGCAGCCAATACCCCCACGGGACAACGAACACCGGGGAGCTGTTTTTT. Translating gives CASSQYPHGTTNTGELFF.

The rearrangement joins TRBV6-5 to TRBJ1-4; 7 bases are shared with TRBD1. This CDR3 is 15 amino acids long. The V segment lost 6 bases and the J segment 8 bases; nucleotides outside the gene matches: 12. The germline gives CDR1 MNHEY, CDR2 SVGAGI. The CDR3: CASRTNRDSQEKLFF. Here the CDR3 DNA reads TGTGCCAGCAGGACAAACCGGGACAGTCAAGAAAAACTGTTTTTT.

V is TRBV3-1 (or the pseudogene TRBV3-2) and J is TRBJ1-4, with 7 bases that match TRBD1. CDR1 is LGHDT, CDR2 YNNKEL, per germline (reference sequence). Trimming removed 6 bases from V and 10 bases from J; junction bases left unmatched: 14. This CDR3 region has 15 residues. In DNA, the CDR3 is TGTGCCAGCAGTTCCTCTGCGACAGGGCGCGGAAAACTGTTTTTT. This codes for CASSSSATGRGKLFF.

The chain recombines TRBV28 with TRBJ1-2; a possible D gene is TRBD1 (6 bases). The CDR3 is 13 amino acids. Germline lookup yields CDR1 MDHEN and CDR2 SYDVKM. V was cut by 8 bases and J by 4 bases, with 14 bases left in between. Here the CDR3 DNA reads TGTGCCAGCTTTGGGGGGGCTGGCTATGGCTACACCTTC. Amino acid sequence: CASFGGAGYGYTF.

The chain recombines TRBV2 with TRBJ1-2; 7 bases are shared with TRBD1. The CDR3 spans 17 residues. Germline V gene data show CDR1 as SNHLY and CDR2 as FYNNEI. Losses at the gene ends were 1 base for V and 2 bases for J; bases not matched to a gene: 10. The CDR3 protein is CASSEVRNDRVNYGYTF. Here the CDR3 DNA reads TGTGCCAGCAGTGAAGTCCGTAACGACAGGGTGAACTATGGCTACACCTTC. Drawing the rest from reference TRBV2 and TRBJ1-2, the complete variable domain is EPEVTQTPSHQVTQMGQEVILRCVPISNHLYFYWYRQILGQKVEFLVSFYNNEISEKSEIFDDQFSVERPDGSNFTLKIRSTKLEDSAMYFCASSEVRNDRVNYGYTFGSGTRLTVV.

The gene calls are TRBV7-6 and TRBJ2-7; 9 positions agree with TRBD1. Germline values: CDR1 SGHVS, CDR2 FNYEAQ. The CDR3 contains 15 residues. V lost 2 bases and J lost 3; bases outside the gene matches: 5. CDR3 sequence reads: CASSLTGGRGYEQYF. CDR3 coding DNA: TGTGCCAGCAGCTTAACAGGGGGCCGGGGCTACGAGCAGTACTTC.

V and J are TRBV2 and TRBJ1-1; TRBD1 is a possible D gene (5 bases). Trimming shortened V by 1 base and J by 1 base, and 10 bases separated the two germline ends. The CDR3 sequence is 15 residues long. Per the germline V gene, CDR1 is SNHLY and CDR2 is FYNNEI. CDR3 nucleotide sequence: TGTGCCAGCAGTGAAGTCAACGGACAGAACACTGAAGCTTTCTTT. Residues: CASSEVNGQNTEAFF.

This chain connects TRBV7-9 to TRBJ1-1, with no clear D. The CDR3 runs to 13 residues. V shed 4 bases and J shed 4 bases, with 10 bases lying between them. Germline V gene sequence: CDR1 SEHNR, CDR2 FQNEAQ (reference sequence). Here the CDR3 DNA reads TGTGCCAGCAGCTGGGGAGAAGGCACTGAAGCTTTCTTT. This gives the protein CASSWGEGTEAFF.

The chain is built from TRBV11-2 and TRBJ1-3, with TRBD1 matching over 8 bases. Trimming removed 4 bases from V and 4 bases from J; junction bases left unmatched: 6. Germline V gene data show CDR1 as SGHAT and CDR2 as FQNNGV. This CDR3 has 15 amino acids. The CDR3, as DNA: TGTGCCAGCAGCTCCCAGGGGGCGGGAGGAAACACCATATATTTT. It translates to CASSSQGAGGNTIYF.

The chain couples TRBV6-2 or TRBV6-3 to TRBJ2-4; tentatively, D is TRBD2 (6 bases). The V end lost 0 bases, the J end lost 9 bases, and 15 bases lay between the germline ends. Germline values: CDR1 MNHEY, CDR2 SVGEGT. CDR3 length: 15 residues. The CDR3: CASSYSRDFGGIQYF. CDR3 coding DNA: TGTGCCAGCAGTTACTCAAGGGACTTCGGTGGCATTCAGTACTTC.

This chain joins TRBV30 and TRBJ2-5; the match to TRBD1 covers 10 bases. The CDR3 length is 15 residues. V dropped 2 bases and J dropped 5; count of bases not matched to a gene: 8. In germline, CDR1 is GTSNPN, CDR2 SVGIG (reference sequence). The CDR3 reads CAWSTGTGVRETQYF. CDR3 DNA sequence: TGTGCCTGGAGTACCGGGACAGGGGTGAGGGAGACCCAGTACTTC. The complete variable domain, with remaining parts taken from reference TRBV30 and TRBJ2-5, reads SQTIHQWPATLVQPVGSPLSLECTVEGTSNPNLYWYRQAAGRGLQLLFYSVGIGQISSEVPQNLSASRPQDRQFILSSKKLLLSDSGFYLCAWSTGTGVRETQYFGPGTRLLVL.

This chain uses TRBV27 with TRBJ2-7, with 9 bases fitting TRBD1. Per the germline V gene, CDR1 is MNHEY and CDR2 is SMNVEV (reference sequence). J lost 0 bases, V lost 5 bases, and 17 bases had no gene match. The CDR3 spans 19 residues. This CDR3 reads CASSTHRELGGQGSYEQYF. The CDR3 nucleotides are TGTGCCAGCAGTACCCATCGGGAATTGGGGGGACAGGGCTCCTACGAGCAGTACTTC.

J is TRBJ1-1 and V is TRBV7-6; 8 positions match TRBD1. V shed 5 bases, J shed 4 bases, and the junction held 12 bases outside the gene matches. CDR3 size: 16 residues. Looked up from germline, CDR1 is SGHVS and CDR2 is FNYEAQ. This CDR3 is CASSPGQVPRGTEAFF. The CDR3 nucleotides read TGTGCCAGCAGCCCGGGACAGGTCCCCAGGGGCACTGAAGCTTTCTTT.

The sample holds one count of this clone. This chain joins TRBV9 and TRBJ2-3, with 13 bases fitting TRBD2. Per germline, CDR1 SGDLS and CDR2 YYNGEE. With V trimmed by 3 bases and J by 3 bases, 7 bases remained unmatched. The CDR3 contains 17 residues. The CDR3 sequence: CASSEIGLAGDTDTQYF. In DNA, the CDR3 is TGTGCCAGCAGCGAGATCGGACTAGCGGGGGATACAGATACGCAGTATTTT.

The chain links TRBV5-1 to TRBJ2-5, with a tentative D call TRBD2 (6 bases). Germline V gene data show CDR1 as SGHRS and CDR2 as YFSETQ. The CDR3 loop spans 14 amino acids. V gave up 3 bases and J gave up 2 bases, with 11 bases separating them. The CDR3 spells CASSYGGPQETQYF. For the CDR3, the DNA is TGCGCCAGCAGCTACGGGGGACCACAAGAGACCCAGTACTTC.

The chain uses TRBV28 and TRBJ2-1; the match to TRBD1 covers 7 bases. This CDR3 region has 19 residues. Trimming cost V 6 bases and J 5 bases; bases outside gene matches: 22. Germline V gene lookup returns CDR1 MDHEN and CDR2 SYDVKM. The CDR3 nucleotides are TGTGCCAGCAGCCCCTCGAGGGGTCTTGGGACAGTTTACGACAATGAGCAGTTCTTC. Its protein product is CASSPSRGLGTVYDNEQFF.

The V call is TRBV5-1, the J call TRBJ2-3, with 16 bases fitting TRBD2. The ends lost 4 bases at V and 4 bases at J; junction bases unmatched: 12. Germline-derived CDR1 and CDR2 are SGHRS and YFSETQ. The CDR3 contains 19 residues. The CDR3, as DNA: TGCGCCAGCAGCCCTGGGACTAGCGGGGGGGTCCGCACGGCAGATACGCAGTATTTT. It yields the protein CASSPGTSGGVRTADTQYF.

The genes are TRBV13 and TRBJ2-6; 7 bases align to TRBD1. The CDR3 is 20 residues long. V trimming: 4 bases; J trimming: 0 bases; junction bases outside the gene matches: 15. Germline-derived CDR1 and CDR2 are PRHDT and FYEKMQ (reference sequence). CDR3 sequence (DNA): TGTGCCAGCAGCTCCGGGGACAGTCCTCCTGGGGTCTCTGGGGCCAACGTCCTGACTTTC. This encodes CASSSGDSPPGVSGANVLTF.

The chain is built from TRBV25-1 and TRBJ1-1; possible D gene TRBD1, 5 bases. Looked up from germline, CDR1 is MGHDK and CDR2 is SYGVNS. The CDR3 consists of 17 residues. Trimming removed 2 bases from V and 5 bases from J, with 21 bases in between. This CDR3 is CASSELSADQGNTEAFF. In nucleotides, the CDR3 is TGTGCCAGCAGTGAACTCTCGGCCGACCAGGGAAATACTGAAGCTTTCTTT.